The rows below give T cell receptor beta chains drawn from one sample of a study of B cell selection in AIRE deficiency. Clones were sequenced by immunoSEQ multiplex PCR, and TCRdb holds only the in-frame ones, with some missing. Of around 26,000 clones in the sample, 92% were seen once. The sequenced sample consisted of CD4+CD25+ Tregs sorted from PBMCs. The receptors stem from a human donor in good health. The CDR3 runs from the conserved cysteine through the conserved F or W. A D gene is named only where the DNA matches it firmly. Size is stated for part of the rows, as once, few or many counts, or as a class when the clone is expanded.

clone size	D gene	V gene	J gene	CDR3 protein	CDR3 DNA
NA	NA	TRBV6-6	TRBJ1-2	CASSPTNRGLYGYTF	TGTGCCAGCAGCCCGACAAATAGGGGCCTCTATGGCTATACCTTC
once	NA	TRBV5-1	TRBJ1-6	CASSLVQENSPLHF	TGCGCCAGCAGCTTGGTTCAGGAAAATTCACCCCTCCACTTT
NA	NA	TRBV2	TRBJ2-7	CARGGPGSPFEQYF	TGTGCCCGTGGGGGGCCAGGGTCTCCTTTCGAGCAGTACTTC
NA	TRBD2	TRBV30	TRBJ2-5	CARRLSGGETQYF	TGTGCCCGAAGGCTTAGCGGGGGGGAGACCCAGTACTTC
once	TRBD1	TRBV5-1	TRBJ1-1	CASSLVGRGIGNTEAFF	TGCGCCAGCAGCTTGGTGGGCAGGGGGATAGGGAACACTGAAGCTTTCTTT
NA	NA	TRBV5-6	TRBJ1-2	CASSFEGVGGYTF	TGTGCCAGCAGCTTCGAAGGGGTGGGTGGCTACACCTTC
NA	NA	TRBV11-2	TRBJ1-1	CASSLRFAANTEAFF	TGTGCCAGCAGCTTACGTTTCGCGGCCAACACTGAAGCTTTCTTT
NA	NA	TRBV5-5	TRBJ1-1	CASSFSGTSGTEAFF	TGTGCCAGCAGCTTCTCCGGGACATCGGGCACTGAAGCTTTCTTT
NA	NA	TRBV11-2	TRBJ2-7	CASSLVGTVGIGEQYF	TGTGCCAGCAGCTTAGTGGGGACGGTGGGGATCGGGGAGCAGTACTTC
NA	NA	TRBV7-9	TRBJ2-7	CASSLLGTYEQYF	TGTGCCAGCAGCTTATTAGGTACCTACGAGCAGTACTTC
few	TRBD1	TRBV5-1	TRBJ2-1	CASRRKEGGYEQFF	TGCGCCAGCCGCCGGAAAGAAGGGGGCTATGAGCAGTTCTTC
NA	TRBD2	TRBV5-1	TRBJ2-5	CASSSGLAGGPEETQYF	TGCGCCAGCAGCTCCGGACTAGCGGGGGGGCCGGAAGAGACCCAGTACTTC
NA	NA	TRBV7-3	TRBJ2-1	CASSLIGGGVRNEQFF	TGTGCCAGCAGCTTAATTGGGGGCGGAGTGAGGAATGAGCAGTTCTTC
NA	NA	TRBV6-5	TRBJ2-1	CASRDQRGLDEQFF	TGTGCCAGCAGGGACCAACGGGGGTTGGATGAGCAGTTCTTC
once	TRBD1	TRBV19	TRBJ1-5	CASSSRDRGWGNQPQHF	TGTGCCAGTAGCTCCCGGGACAGGGGTTGGGGCAATCAGCCCCAGCATTTT
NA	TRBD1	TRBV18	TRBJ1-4	CASSPRTGVNEKLFF	TGTGCCAGCTCACCCCGGACAGGGGTTAATGAAAAACTGTTTTTT
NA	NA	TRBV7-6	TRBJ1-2	CASSFPGNYGYTF	TGTGCCAGCAGCTTTCCAGGGAACTATGGCTACACCTTC
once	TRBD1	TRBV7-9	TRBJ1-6	CASSLVFGTGDSYNSPLHF	TGTGCCAGCAGCTTAGTCTTTGGGACAGGGGATTCCTATAATTCACCCCTCCACTTT
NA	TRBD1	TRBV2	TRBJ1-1	CASSGDSQNTEAFF	TGTGCCAGCAGTGGGGACAGTCAGAACACTGAAGCTTTCTTT
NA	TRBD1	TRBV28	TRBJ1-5	CASSALGTAHSNQPQHF	TGTGCCAGCAGTGCCCTAGGGACAGCACATAGCAATCAGCCCCAGCATTTT